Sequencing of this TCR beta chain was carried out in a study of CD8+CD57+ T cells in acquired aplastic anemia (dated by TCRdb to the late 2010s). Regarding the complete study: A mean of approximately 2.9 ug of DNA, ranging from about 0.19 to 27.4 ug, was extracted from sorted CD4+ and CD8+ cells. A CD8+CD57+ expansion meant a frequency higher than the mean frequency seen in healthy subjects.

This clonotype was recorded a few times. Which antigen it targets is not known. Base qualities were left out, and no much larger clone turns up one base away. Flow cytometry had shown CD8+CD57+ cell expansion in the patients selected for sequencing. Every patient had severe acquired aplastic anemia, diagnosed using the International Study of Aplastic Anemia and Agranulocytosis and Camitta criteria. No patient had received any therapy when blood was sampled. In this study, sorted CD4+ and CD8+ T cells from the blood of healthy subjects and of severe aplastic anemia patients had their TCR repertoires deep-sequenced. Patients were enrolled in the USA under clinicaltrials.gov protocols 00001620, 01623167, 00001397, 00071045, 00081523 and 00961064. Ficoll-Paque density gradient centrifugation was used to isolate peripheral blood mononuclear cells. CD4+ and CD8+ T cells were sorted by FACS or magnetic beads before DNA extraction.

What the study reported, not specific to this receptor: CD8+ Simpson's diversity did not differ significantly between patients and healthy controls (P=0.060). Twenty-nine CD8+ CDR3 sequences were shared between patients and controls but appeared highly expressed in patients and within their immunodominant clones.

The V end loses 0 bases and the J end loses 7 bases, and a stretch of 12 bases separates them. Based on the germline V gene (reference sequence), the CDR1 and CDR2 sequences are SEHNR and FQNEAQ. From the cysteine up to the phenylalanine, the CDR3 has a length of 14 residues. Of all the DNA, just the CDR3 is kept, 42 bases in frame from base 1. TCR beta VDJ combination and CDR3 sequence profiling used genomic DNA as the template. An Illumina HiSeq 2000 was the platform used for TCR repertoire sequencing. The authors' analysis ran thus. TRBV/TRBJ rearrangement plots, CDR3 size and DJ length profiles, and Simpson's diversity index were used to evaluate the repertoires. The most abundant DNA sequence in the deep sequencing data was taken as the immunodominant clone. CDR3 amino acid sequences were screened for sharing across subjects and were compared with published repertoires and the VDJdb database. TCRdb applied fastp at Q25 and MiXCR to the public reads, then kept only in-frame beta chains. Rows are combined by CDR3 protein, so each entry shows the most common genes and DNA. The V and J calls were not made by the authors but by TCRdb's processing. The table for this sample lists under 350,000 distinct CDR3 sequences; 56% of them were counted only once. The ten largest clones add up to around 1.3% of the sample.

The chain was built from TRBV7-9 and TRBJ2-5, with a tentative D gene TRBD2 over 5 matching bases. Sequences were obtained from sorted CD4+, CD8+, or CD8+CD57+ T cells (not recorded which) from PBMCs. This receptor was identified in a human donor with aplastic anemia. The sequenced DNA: TGTGCCAGCAGCTTAGCGCGAGAGGCGGGGACCCAGTACTTC. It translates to CASSLAREAGTQYF.